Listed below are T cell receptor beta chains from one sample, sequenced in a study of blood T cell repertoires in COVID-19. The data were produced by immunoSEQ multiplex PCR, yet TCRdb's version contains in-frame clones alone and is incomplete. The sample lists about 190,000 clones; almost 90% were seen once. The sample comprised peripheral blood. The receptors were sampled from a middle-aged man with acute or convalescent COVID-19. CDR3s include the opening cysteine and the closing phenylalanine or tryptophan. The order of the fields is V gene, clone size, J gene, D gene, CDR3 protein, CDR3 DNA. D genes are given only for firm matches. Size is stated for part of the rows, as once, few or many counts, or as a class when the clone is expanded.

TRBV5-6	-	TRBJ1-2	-	CASNRDNYGYTF	TGTGCCAGCAATCGGGATAACTATGGCTACACCTTC
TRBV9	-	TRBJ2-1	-	CASSVAPSVGQFF	TGTGCCAGCAGCGTAGCCCCATCCGTCGGGCAGTTCTTC
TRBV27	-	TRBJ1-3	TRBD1	CASSLLGQGLGNTIYF	TGTGCCAGCAGTTTATTGGGACAGGGGCTCGGAAACACCATATATTTT
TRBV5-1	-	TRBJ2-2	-	CASSYSGTKWRDTGELFF	TGCGCCAGCAGCTATTCCGGGACCAAGTGGAGGGACACCGGGGAGCTGTTTTTT
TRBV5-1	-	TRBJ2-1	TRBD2	CASRSLGTSGYNEQFF	TGCGCCAGCAGGAGTTTAGGGACTAGCGGTTACAATGAGCAGTTCTTC
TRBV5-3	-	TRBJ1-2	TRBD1	CARSFRTGFRNYGYTF	TGTGCCAGAAGCTTCCGGACAGGGTTCCGGAACTATGGCTACACCTTC
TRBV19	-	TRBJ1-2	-	CASSVDRFNYGYTF	TGTGCCAGTAGTGTAGACAGATTCAACTATGGCTACACCTTC
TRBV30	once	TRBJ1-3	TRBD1	CAWSVLGTAGNTIYF	TGTGCCTGGAGTGTACTAGGGACAGCTGGAAACACCATATATTTT
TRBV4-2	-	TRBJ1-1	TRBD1	CASSQGTGANTEAFF	TGTGCCAGCAGCCAGGGGACAGGGGCTAACACTGAAGCTTTCTTT
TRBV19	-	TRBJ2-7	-	CASTRGQNNYEQYF	TGTGCCAGTACCCGTGGACAGAATAACTACGAGCAGTACTTC
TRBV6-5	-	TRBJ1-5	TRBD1	CASRRGQGANQPQHF	TGTGCCAGCAGACGGGGACAGGGAGCCAATCAGCCCCAGCATTTT